What follows are 18 T cell receptor beta chains derived from one specimen sequenced in a study of pediatric ulcerative colitis. During colonoscopy, one to two rectal pinch biopsies were collected. This table comes from immunoSEQ multiplex PCR, and its TCRdb copy is limited to in-frame clones, with some not included. This table has roughly 16,000 clones, around 70% appearing once. Sequencing was carried out using gut tissue. Source of these receptors: a girl aged 5-17 years with moderate ulcerative colitis.

The chain is built from TRBV15 and TRBJ2-5, with D hard to call. Trimming left V 0 bases short and J 2 bases short, with 16 bases between. CDR1 is LNHNV and CDR2 is YYDKDF in the germline V gene (reference sequence). The CDR3 runs 17 residues. CDR3 protein: CATSRDRGFSRQETQYF. Written as DNA, the CDR3 is TGTGCCACCAGCAGAGATCGTGGGTTCTCGAGGCAAGAGACCCAGTACTTC. Combining the CDR3 with reference TRBV15 and TRBJ2-5 gives the whole variable domain DAMVIQNPRYQVTQFGKPVTLSCSQTLNHNVMYWYQQKSSQAPKLLFHYYDKDFNNEADTPDNFQSRRPNTSFCFLDIRSPGLGDTAMYLCATSRDRGFSRQETQYFGPGTRLLVL.

The chain couples TRBV10-3 to TRBJ2-2; TRBD1 agrees at 9 bases. This CDR3 is 16 amino acids long. The germline V gene encodes CDR1 ENHRY and CDR2 SYGVKD. J lost 4 bases, V lost 6 bases, and 9 bases had no gene match. CDR3 coding DNA: TGTGCCATCAGCGAACTGGGACAGGGTTCCACCGGGGAGCTGTTTTTT. This translates into CAISELGQGSTGELFF.

The chain combines TRBV5-4 with TRBJ1-2; D is possibly TRBD1 (6 bases). Germline V gene data show CDR1 as SGHNT and CDR2 as YYREEE (reference sequence). There are 14 residues in the CDR3. The ends were cut back, 4 bases at V and 3 bases at J, with 13 bases in the middle. The CDR3 nucleotides are TGTGCCAGCAGCGCGCAGGGGCTGCACTATGGCTACACCTTC. Its protein product is CASSAQGLHYGYTF.

V is TRBV9 and J is TRBJ1-1; TRBD1 matches at 8 bases. CDR1 and CDR2 from the germline V gene are SGDLS and YYNGEE. The CDR3 is 14 residues long. V dropped 7 bases and J dropped 3; count of bases not matched to a gene: 8. CDR3 loop: CASGRTGTDTEAFF. The CDR3 DNA follows: TGTGCCAGCGGCAGGACAGGGACGGACACTGAAGCTTTCTTT.

This clone has only one observation. The rearrangement uses TRBV6-1 and TRBJ2-7, with TRBD1 matching over 9 bases. J was trimmed by 4 bases and V by 4 bases; bases with no gene match: 2. The CDR3 has 13 residues. Per germline, CDR1 MNHNS and CDR2 SASEGT. In DNA, the CDR3 is TGTGCCAGCAGTGGGACAGGGGTGTACGAGCAGTACTTC. Its translation is CASSGTGVYEQYF.

This rearrangement joins TRBV19 to TRBJ1-4; a possible D gene is TRBD1 (6 bases). The CDR3 sequence is 14 residues long. The V and J ends lost 3 bases and 7 bases respectively, with 12 bases between them. Germline V lookup: CDR1 LNHDA, CDR2 SQIVND (reference sequence). The CDR3 bases are TGTGCCAGTAGTATGGGGACATATCGTGAAAAACTGTTTTTT. This translates into CASSMGTYREKLFF.

This clone was observed a few times. The chain links TRBV5-4 to TRBJ1-2; 7 nucleotides line up with TRBD1. The germline V gene has CDR1 SGHNT and CDR2 YYREEE (reference sequence). Trimming cost V 0 bases and J 8 bases; bases outside gene matches: 10. This CDR3 region has 15 residues. The CDR3 loop reads CASSLVDRTTRGYTF. CDR3 in DNA: TGTGCCAGCAGCTTGGTGGACAGGACCACTAGGGGCTACACCTTC.

The chain links TRBV5-6 to TRBJ1-2, with 7 bases lining up with TRBD1. The junction had 4 bases not matched to a gene; V was cut back by 4 bases and J by 4 bases. CDR3 length: 13 amino acids. Germline CDR1 reads SGHDT; CDR2 reads YYEEEE. CDR3 sequence reads: CASSTGDSYGYTF. The CDR3 DNA reads as TGTGCCAGCAGCACCGGGGACAGCTATGGCTACACCTTC.

V usage is TRBV29-1 and J usage is TRBJ2-1; no reliable D call. This CDR3 has 13 amino acids. The germline gives CDR1 SQVTM, CDR2 ANQGSEA. Trimming removed 3 bases from V and 0 bases from J, with 6 bases in between. The CDR3 reads CSVDRSSYNEQFF. CDR3 nucleotide sequence: TGCAGCGTTGACAGATCCTCCTACAATGAGCAGTTCTTC.

J is TRBJ1-6 and V is TRBV5-1; 7 bases are shared with TRBD1. Germline assignment: CDR1 SGHRS and CDR2 YFSETQ. The junction had 9 bases not matched to a gene; V was cut back by 7 bases and J by 5 bases. CDR3 length equals 15 residues. CDR3 sequence reads: CASVPDRTDNSPLHF. In DNA, the CDR3 is TGCGCCAGCGTCCCGGACAGGACGGATAATTCACCCCTCCACTTT.

This clone occurred once. This chain uses TRBV29-1 with TRBJ2-3, with 10 bases matching TRBD2. Germline V gene data show CDR1 as SQVTM and CDR2 as ANQGSEA. The trim removed 0 bases at V and 5 bases at J, leaving 8 bases unmatched. The CDR3 extends over 16 amino acids. The CDR3 bases are TGCAGCGTTGAAGATCGGCTAGCGGGGGTAGGAGATACGCAGTATTTT. Its protein product is CSVEDRLAGVGDTQYF.

The J gene is TRBJ1-1, the V gene TRBV15, with D perhaps TRBD1 (6 bases). V gave up 8 bases and J gave up 5 bases, with 21 bases separating them. Germline CDR1 reads LNHNV; CDR2 reads YYDKDF (reference sequence). This CDR3 contains 15 residues. CDR3 coding DNA: TGTGCCACCGGAAGGTGGGGGGGCGGGAGTACTGAAGCTTTCTTT. It yields the protein CATGRWGGGSTEAFF.

V is TRBV5-8 and J is TRBJ2-1; 7 bases fit TRBD1. This CDR3 is 16 amino acids long. The trim removed 4 bases at V and 0 bases at J, leaving 7 bases unmatched. The germline V gene has CDR1 SGHTS and CDR2 YDEGEE. The chain's CDR3 is CASSTMTGSSYNEQFF. In DNA form, the CDR3 reads TGTGCCAGCAGCACGATGACAGGGAGCTCCTACAATGAGCAGTTCTTC.

The chain is built from TRBV10-1 and TRBJ2-1; the D call may be TRBD1 or TRBD2 (5 bases each). This CDR3 comprises 16 residues. Per germline, CDR1 WNHNN and CDR2 SYGVQD (reference sequence). V shed 6 bases and J shed 5 bases, with 20 bases lying between them. The CDR3 sequence is CASRRTRDVGDNEQFF. DNA of the CDR3: TGCGCCAGCAGACGAACTCGGGATGTGGGGGACAATGAGCAGTTCTTC.

The rearrangement joins TRBV9 to TRBJ1-2, with D unresolved. Germline-derived CDR1 and CDR2 are SGDLS and YYNGEE. The CDR3 contains 16 residues. V was shortened by 0 bases and J by 3 bases, with 15 bases between the two germline ends. The CDR3 here is CASSVGEARTDYGYTF. For the CDR3, the DNA is TGTGCCAGCAGCGTAGGGGAGGCAAGGACGGACTATGGCTACACCTTC.

The gene calls are TRBV29-1 and TRBJ1-5; the D gene is possibly TRBD1 (6 bases). In germline, CDR1 is SQVTM, CDR2 ANQGSEA. Trimming took off 6 bases at V and 5 bases at J, with 11 bases between the two ends. CDR3 length equals 12 residues. CDR3 sequence: CSVGTSDQPQHF. CDR3 DNA: TGCAGCGTAGGGACATCAGATCAGCCCCAGCATTTT.

The gene calls are TRBV15 and TRBJ2-7; tentatively, D is TRBD1 (6 bases). V was trimmed by 2 bases and J by 5 bases, leaving 13 bases between them. The germline CDR1 and CDR2 sequences are LNHNV and YYDKDF (reference sequence). The CDR3 extends over 14 amino acids. The CDR3 coding sequence is TGTGCCACCAGCAGAAAAGGACAGATCGACGAGCAGTACTTC. It specifies CATSRKGQIDEQYF.

V is TRBV5-3 and J is TRBJ2-6; 7 nucleotides agree with TRBD1. TRBV5-3 is an ORF for which the function is uncertain. The CDR3 spans 15 residues. Trimming removed 4 bases from V and 3 bases from J; junction bases left unmatched: 4. DNA of the CDR3: TGTGCCAGAAGCGCAGACAGGGATGGGGCCAACGTCCTGACTTTC. Amino acid sequence: CARSADRDGANVLTF.